The next 31 T cell receptor beta chains were all read from a single sample in a study of beta chain features in type 1 diabetes. Expressed TCRB transcripts were sequenced because the isolated RNA had all been reverse transcribed beforehand. The data were produced by immunoSEQ multiplex PCR, yet TCRdb's version contains in-frame clones alone and is incomplete. The sample lists just over 600,000 clones; 15% to 17% were seen once. Sequencing was carried out using naive CD4+ T cells from blood. These receptors all come from a man between 18 and 35 years old in good health.

This clone has more than one count but fewer than ten. This chain uses TRBV5-1 with TRBJ2-3, with no clear D. The CDR3 length is 14 residues. Trimming cost V 4 bases and J 4 bases, with 13 bases left between them. Germline CDR1 SGHRS, CDR2 YFSETQ. In DNA, the CDR3 is TGCGCCAGCAGCCCCCTTCCGACCGCAGATACGCAGTATTTT. Its protein is CASSPLPTADTQYF.

V gene TRBV29-1 combines with J gene TRBJ2-7, with D perhaps matching TRBD2 (6 bases). The CDR3 runs 12 residues. Looked up from germline, CDR1 is SQVTM and CDR2 is ANQGSEA. Trimming pared 4 bases from V and 3 bases from J, leaving 10 bases between. This CDR3 is CSVVRGIYEQYF. The CDR3 region has the DNA TGCAGCGTTGTTCGGGGGATCTACGAGCAGTACTTC.

This chain links TRBV4-3 with TRBJ1-1; D gene unclear. Looked up from germline, CDR1 is LGHNA and CDR2 is YSLEER. Trimming stripped 8 bases from V and 7 bases from J, with 20 bases between. The CDR3 consists of 14 residues. The CDR3 nucleotides read TGCGCCAGCTGCCTCCCTGTGCGGGCGGTTGAAGCTTTCTTT. Translating gives CASCLPVRAVEAFF.

This clone has just a few counts. The V gene is TRBV28, the J gene TRBJ2-7, with unresolved D. V dropped 0 bases and J dropped 1 base, with 10 bases sitting between them. In germline, CDR1 is MDHEN, CDR2 SYDVKM. This CDR3 comprises 15 residues. The CDR3 nucleotides read TGTGCCAGCAGTTTATGGAGGACCCGATCCTACGAGCAGTACTTC. This encodes CASSLWRTRSYEQYF.

This clone occurred a few times. This chain connects TRBV7-3 to TRBJ2-3; 7 nucleotides match TRBD2. The CDR3 contains 16 residues. CDR1 and CDR2 from the germline V gene are SGHTA and FQGTGA. V trimming: 5 bases; J trimming: 2 bases; junction bases outside the gene matches: 10. The CDR3 loop reads CASSPLLRGITDTQYF. The CDR3 DNA reads TGTGCCAGCAGCCCCCTGTTGCGGGGGATCACAGATACGCAGTATTTT. The full variable domain, its missing parts supplied by reference TRBV7-3 and TRBJ2-3, is GAGVSQTPSNKVTEKGKYVELRCDPISGHTALYWYRQSLGQGPEFLIYFQGTGAADDSGLPNDRFFAVRPEGSVSTLKIQRTERGDSAVYLCASSPLLRGITDTQYFGPGTRLTVL.

The chain recombines TRBV11-1 with TRBJ1-5; 10 bases line up with TRBD1. The CDR3 totals 16 residues. With V trimmed by 5 bases and J by 7 bases, 11 bases remained unmatched. Germline V lookup: CDR1 SGHAT, CDR2 FQDESV (reference sequence). The CDR3 spells CASSDRDRGPGQPQHF. The CDR3 nucleotides are TGTGCCAGCAGCGACCGGGACAGGGGTCCGGGACAGCCCCAGCATTTT.

The chain is built from TRBV6-1 and TRBJ1-5; no clear D gene. Germline V gene data show CDR1 as MNHNS and CDR2 as SASEGT. This CDR3 is 15 amino acids long. Trimming left V 5 bases short and J 5 bases short, with 16 bases between. The CDR3 nucleotides read TGTGCCAGCAGTCGAAGACATCTGCCTGATCAGCCCCAGCATTTT. Translation gives CASSRRHLPDQPQHF.

This clone was counted a few times. V usage is TRBV7-2 and J usage is TRBJ2-3; D possibly corresponds to TRBD1 (5 bases). The CDR3 spans 16 residues. Germline V gene sequence: CDR1 SGHTA, CDR2 FQGNSA. The ends were cut back, 5 bases at V and 4 bases at J, with 19 bases in the middle. The CDR3 DNA follows: TGTGCCAGCAGCCGAGCCCGCAGGGTTAGCCCAGATACGCAGTATTTT. Translation gives CASSRARRVSPDTQYF.

This clone has just a few counts. The rearrangement links TRBV5-4 to TRBJ1-5; TRBD1 is a possible D gene (5 bases). CDR1 is SGHNT, CDR2 YYREEE, per germline (reference sequence). This CDR3 contains 15 residues. Deletions cut 0 bases from V and 1 base from J, with 8 bases between. CDR3 amino acids: CASSLAGVSNQPQHF. CDR3 sequence (DNA): TGTGCCAGCAGCTTGGCGGGGGTAAGCAATCAGCCCCAGCATTTT. Full variable domain (remainder filled in from reference TRBV5-4 and TRBJ1-5): ETGVTQSPTHLIKTRGQQVTLRCSSQSGHNTVSWYQQALGQGPQFIFQYYREEENGRGNFPPRFSGLQFPNYSSELNVNALELDDSALYLCASSLAGVSNQPQHFGDGTRLSIL.

V and J are TRBV4-2 and TRBJ1-5; 9 bases are a match to TRBD1. This CDR3 spans 18 amino acids. With 0 bases clipped from V and 0 bases from J, the junction kept 6 bases outside the gene matches. Germline loops: CDR1 LGHNA, CDR2 YNFKEQ. DNA for the CDR3: TGTGCCAGCAGCCAAGATCGTCGGGACAGGGATAGCAATCAGCCCCAGCATTTT. It is translated as CASSQDRRDRDSNQPQHF.

J is TRBJ2-2 and V is TRBV5-1; D might be TRBD1 (5 bases). This CDR3 comprises 16 residues. The germline V and J ends were trimmed by 2 bases and 4 bases, with 15 bases remaining between them. Per germline, CDR1 SGHRS and CDR2 YFSETQ. As DNA, the CDR3 is TGCGCCAGCAGCTTTGGGGTTCAGGGCCCCACCGGGGAGCTGTTTTTT. Translation gives CASSFGVQGPTGELFF.

The chain carries TRBV7-2 and TRBJ2-1; 10 positions match TRBD2. CDR1 is SGHTA and CDR2 is FQGNSA in the germline V gene. J lost 4 bases, V lost 5 bases, and 5 bases had no gene match. The CDR3 has 15 residues. The CDR3 is CASSPGTSDYNEQFF. The CDR3, as DNA: TGTGCCAGCAGCCCCGGGACTAGCGATTACAATGAGCAGTTCTTC.

This clone was counted between two and nine times. The rearrangement joins TRBV21-1 to TRBJ1-5; no check of the table's D call, TRBD1, against the DNA was made. TRBV21-1 constitutes a pseudogene. This CDR3 contains 16 residues. This CDR3 is CASSKEADREYQPQHF. The DNA for the CDR3 is TGTGCCAGCAGCAAAGAAGCTGACAGGGAGTACCAGCCCCAGCATTTT.

This clone turned up a few times. This chain links TRBV5-4 with TRBJ1-4; possible D gene TRBD1, 5 bases. This CDR3 is built from 14 residues. V dropped 2 bases and J dropped 4 bases, with 9 bases sitting between them. Germline V gene data show CDR1 as SGHNT and CDR2 as YYREEE (reference sequence). CDR3 in amino acids: CASSFPGSNEKLFF. The CDR3 DNA sequence: TGTGCCAGCAGCTTTCCAGGGAGTAATGAAAAACTGTTTTTT.

V and J are TRBV10-3 and TRBJ1-1; 8 bases line up with TRBD1. This CDR3 region has 16 residues. Germline CDR1 is ENHRY and CDR2 is SYGVKD. The junction had 5 bases not matched to a gene; V was cut back by 1 base and J by 1 base. CDR3 DNA sequence: TGTGCCATCAGTGAGTTGTGGACAGGGCCGAACACTGAAGCTTTCTTT. It specifies CAISELWTGPNTEAFF.

The chain links TRBV7-2 to TRBJ2-7, with a weak D call TRBD2 (5 bases). The V end lost 4 bases, the J end lost 4 bases, and 20 bases lay between the germline ends. The CDR3 runs to 16 residues. Germline CDR1 SGHTA, CDR2 FQGNSA. The CDR3 reads CASSSSLRGIVYEQYF. Written as DNA, the CDR3 is TGTGCCAGCAGCTCTTCCCTACGGGGTATTGTTTACGAGCAGTACTTC. The full variable domain, rest sourced from reference TRBV7-2 and TRBJ2-7, is GAGVSQSPSNKVTEKGKDVELRCDPISGHTALYWYRQSLGQGLEFLIYFQGNSAPDKSGLPSDRFSAERTGGSVSTLTIQRTQQEDSAVYLCASSSSLRGIVYEQYFGPGTRLTVT.

Concerning this clone: An end of the junction does not agree with germline; a read error may underlie this. The CDR3 DNA reads as TGTGCCAGCAGTCACTCCTACGAGCAGTACTTC. Residues: CASSHSYEQYF. The chain carries TRBV6-5 and TRBJ2-7; D call uncertain. Germline V gene data show CDR1 as MNHEY and CDR2 as SVGAGI. This CDR3 has 11 residues.

This clone was counted between two and nine times. The chain combines TRBV5-4 with TRBJ2-3; D may be TRBD1 (6 bases). The V end lost 0 bases, the J end lost 2 bases, and 16 bases lay between the germline ends. Germline V gene data show CDR1 as SGHNT and CDR2 as YYREEE (reference sequence). The CDR3 has 17 amino acids. The CDR3 here is CASSLENREHITDTQYF. The CDR3 DNA follows: TGTGCCAGCAGCTTGGAAAACAGGGAGCACATCACAGATACGCAGTATTTT.

The gene calls are TRBV18 and TRBJ2-1, with 11 bases matching TRBD2. Looked up from germline, CDR1 is KGHSH and CDR2 is LQKENI. CDR3 length: 15 residues. J was trimmed by 7 bases and V by 3 bases; bases with no gene match: 5. The CDR3 here is CASSPLAGGANEQFF. DNA for the CDR3: TGTGCCAGCTCACCCCTAGCGGGGGGTGCGAATGAGCAGTTCTTC.

V gene TRBV28 combines with J gene TRBJ1-6; 10 bases match TRBD1. Germline V gene data show CDR1 as MDHEN and CDR2 as SYDVKM. V shed 7 bases and J 9 bases; nucleotides not matched to a gene: 9. This CDR3 has 15 amino acids. CDR3 DNA: TGTGCCAGCAAGGAAGGGACAGGGGCGGCTTCACCCCTCCACTTT. Its translation: CASKEGTGAASPLHF.

The rearrangement uses TRBV27 and TRBJ2-7; tentatively, D is TRBD1 (5 bases). The CDR3 sequence is 12 residues long. Germline V gives CDR1 MNHEY, CDR2 SMNVEV (reference sequence). V was cut by 7 bases and J by 7 bases, with 14 bases left in between. The CDR3 region has the DNA TGTGCCAGCACCCGACAGCCAGGGGAGCAGTACTTC. It encodes CASTRQPGEQYF.

This clone appeared a few times. Here the CDR3 DNA reads TGTGCCAGCAGGATCAGCCTCATCGCGGATGAAAAACTGTTTTTT. Protein sequence: CASRISLIADEKLFF. This chain uses TRBV6-1 with TRBJ1-4, with no clear D. The CDR3 totals 15 residues. Trimming left V 6 bases short and J 6 bases short, with 17 bases between. CDR1 and CDR2 from the germline V gene are MNHNS and SASEGT.

This chain links TRBV6-6 with TRBJ2-7; D unclear. There are 13 residues in the CDR3. Germline-derived CDR1 and CDR2 are MNHNY and SVGAGI (reference sequence). Trimming removed 0 bases from V and 4 bases from J, with 7 bases in between. The CDR3 protein is CASSYSVGYEQYF. Written as DNA, the CDR3 is TGTGCCAGCAGTTACTCGGTCGGATACGAGCAGTACTTC.

V is TRBV29-1 and J is TRBJ2-7; no reliable D call. Between the trimmed V and J ends, which lost 8 bases and 2 bases, there was a span of 10 bases. This CDR3 is built from 11 residues. From germline, CDR1 is SQVTM and CDR2 ANQGSEA. CDR3 region: CSHVSTYEQYF. In DNA, the CDR3 is TGCAGCCATGTCAGTACCTACGAGCAGTACTTC.

This clone was recorded a few times. J is TRBJ2-2 and V is TRBV7-9, with D possibly TRBD1 on 6 matching bases. The CDR3 has 15 amino acids. V was shortened by 0 bases and J by 4 bases, with 9 bases between the two germline ends. The germline gives CDR1 SEHNR, CDR2 FQNEAQ (reference sequence). This CDR3 is CASSLARGITGELFF. CDR3 nucleotide sequence: TGTGCCAGCAGCTTAGCAAGGGGGATCACCGGGGAGCTGTTTTTT. The complete variable domain, with remaining parts taken from reference TRBV7-9 and TRBJ2-2, reads DTGVSQNPRHKITKRGQNVTFRCDPISEHNRLYWYRQTLGQGPEFLTYFQNEAQLEKSRLLSDRFSAERPKGSFSTLEIQRTEQGDSAMYLCASSLARGITGELFFGEGSRLTVL.

V is TRBV6-6 and J is TRBJ2-1, with TRBD1 identical over 10 bases. Germline V CDR1 and CDR2: MNHNY, SVGAGI (reference sequence). Germline trimming cut 2 bases from V and 0 bases from J; bases unmatched to any gene: 1. The CDR3 covers 16 residues. Here the CDR3 DNA reads TGTGCCAGCAGTTACGGGACAGGGGTCTCCTACAATGAGCAGTTCTTC. Protein product: CASSYGTGVSYNEQFF.

The chain recombines TRBV5-4 with TRBJ1-3; unclear D gene. This CDR3 contains 14 residues. Germline assignment: CDR1 SGHNT and CDR2 YYREEE (reference sequence). V shed 0 bases and J shed 2 bases, with 6 bases lying between them. The CDR3 bases are TGTGCCAGCAGCTTGGGTCTGGCTGGAAACACCATATATTTT. It encodes CASSLGLAGNTIYF.

There are a few counts of this clone. V usage is TRBV7-2 and J usage is TRBJ1-1; a weak D match, TRBD1 (5 bases). The CDR3 contains 16 residues. V gave up 2 bases and J gave up 3 bases, with 16 bases separating them. Germline V lookup: CDR1 SGHTA, CDR2 FQGNSA. CDR3 sequence (DNA): TGTGCCAGCAGCTTAATATGGGCAGGGAGGCACACTGAAGCTTTCTTT. Its translation is CASSLIWAGRHTEAFF.

This clone has a handful of counts. V and J are TRBV30 and TRBJ1-4; D unresolved. The ends were cut back, 3 bases at V and 5 bases at J, with 16 bases in the middle. Germline loops: CDR1 GTSNPN, CDR2 SVGIG (reference sequence). This CDR3 is built from 15 residues. CDR3 amino acids: CAWSTILNSNEKLFF. The CDR3 bases are TGTGCCTGGAGCACGATCTTAAACAGCAATGAAAAACTGTTTTTT.

This clone was observed a handful of times. The same CDR3 can be traced to other DNA sequences in this sample. The chain joins TRBV7-2 to TRBJ2-5; D not certain. With 4 bases removed from V and 4 bases from J, the gap between germline ends came to 4 bases. The CDR3 is 11 residues long. In germline, CDR1 is SGHTA, CDR2 FQGNSA. CDR3 sequence reads: CASSSGETQYF. The CDR3 region has the DNA TGTGCCAGCAGCTCCGGAGAGACCCAGTACTTC.

The V call is TRBV9, the J call TRBJ2-1; 9 bases agree with TRBD2. CDR1 is SGDLS and CDR2 is YYNGEE in the germline V gene. The CDR3 has 16 residues. V shed 6 bases and J 7 bases; nucleotides not matched to a gene: 14. In DNA, the CDR3 is TGTGCCAGCAATAAGGGCGGGAGGGCCGTAGGTAATGAGCAGTTCTTC. Its protein product is CASNKGGRAVGNEQFF.